This entry lists 5 T cell receptor beta chains sequenced from one sample in a study of T cells after yellow fever vaccination. TCRdb re-called the 5' RACE reads with MiXCR, one entry per CDR3 protein. The sample lists a few hundred thousand distinct CDR3 sequences, about 15% occurring once. This specimen consisted of PBMCs, obtained 5 to 6 days after the first yellow fever vaccination. The receptors come from a man between 18 and 35 years old who received the YFV17D yellow fever vaccine.

J is TRBJ1-6 and V is TRBV5-1; D remains ambiguous. Between the trimmed V and J ends, which lost 2 bases and 7 bases, there was a span of 16 bases. Germline V gives CDR1 SGHRS, CDR2 YFSETQ. The CDR3 length is 16 residues. DNA for the CDR3: TGCGCCAGCAGCTTCGGGTCCTCAGGTACAAATTCACCCCTCCACTTT. Translated: CASSFGSSGTNSPLHF.

This clonotype showed up just a few times. The rearrangement links TRBV7-2 to TRBJ1-2; TRBD1 matches 7 bases. The CDR3 runs to 14 residues. From germline, CDR1 is SGHTA and CDR2 FQGNSA. V lost 5 bases, J lost 4 bases, and 7 bases stayed unmatched. The chain's CDR3 is CASSETGTVYGYTF. CDR3 nucleotides: TGTGCCAGCAGCGAGACCGGGACAGTCTATGGCTACACCTTC.

The chain is built from TRBV5-4 and TRBJ2-2; 10 bases agree with TRBD2. The trim removed 4 bases at V and 6 bases at J, leaving 3 bases unmatched. Germline values: CDR1 SGHNT, CDR2 YYREEE (reference sequence). The CDR3 runs to 14 residues. The CDR3 DNA follows: TGTGCCAGCAGCGAACTAGCGGGGTCCGGGGAGCTGTTTTTT. Protein: CASSELAGSGELFF.

The V gene is TRBV5-4, the J gene TRBJ2-2; TRBD2 matches 9 bases. V was clipped by 0 bases and J by 1 base; unmatched bases: 4. The CDR3 length is 17 residues. Germline lookup yields CDR1 SGHNT and CDR2 YYREEE (reference sequence). CDR3 residues: CASSLGGAGGNTGELFF. CDR3 bases: TGTGCCAGCAGCTTGGGAGGAGCGGGGGGGAACACCGGGGAGCTGTTTTTT.

V gene TRBV19 combines with J gene TRBJ2-7; D might be TRBD2 (6 bases). Trimming stripped 4 bases from V and 6 bases from J, with 13 bases between. The CDR3 contains 13 residues. Germline values: CDR1 LNHDA, CDR2 SQIVND (reference sequence). The CDR3 reads CASSNSGRSEQYF. CDR3 nucleotides: TGTGCCAGTAGTAATTCCGGGAGAAGCGAGCAGTACTTC.